This T cell receptor beta chain was documented in a study of Graves' ophthalmopathy and Graves' hyperthyroidism. General study points: In separating ophthalmopathy from stable hyperthyroidism, a 13-signature model achieved roughly 90% sensitivity and 81.08% specificity.

The CDR3 spans 13 residues. With 6 bases removed from V and 0 bases from J, the gap between germline ends came to 9 bases. There are many counts of this clonotype. Its antigen is not identified. Patients were diagnosed from clinical symptoms, serum thyroxine, TRAb, thyroid ultrasound and orbital computed tomography. Researchers took RNA transcripts and amplified TCR beta CDR3 regions from them. HTBI primers were used in a first-round RT-PCR, which preceded a second-round multiplex PCR. MiXCR was run by TCRdb on the multiplex PCR reads, yielding one entry per CDR3 protein. The table records around 470,000 distinct CDR3 sequences, approximately 15% of them present only once.

This chain links TRBV12-3 or TRBV12-4 with TRBJ2-7; D is ambiguous. The source is a woman between 25 and 40 years old with Graves' ophthalmopathy. Sequenced: blood. CDR3 sequence: CASSWARSYEQYF. The CDR3 region has the DNA TGTGCCAGCAGCTGGGCCCGCTCCTACGAGCAGTACTTC.